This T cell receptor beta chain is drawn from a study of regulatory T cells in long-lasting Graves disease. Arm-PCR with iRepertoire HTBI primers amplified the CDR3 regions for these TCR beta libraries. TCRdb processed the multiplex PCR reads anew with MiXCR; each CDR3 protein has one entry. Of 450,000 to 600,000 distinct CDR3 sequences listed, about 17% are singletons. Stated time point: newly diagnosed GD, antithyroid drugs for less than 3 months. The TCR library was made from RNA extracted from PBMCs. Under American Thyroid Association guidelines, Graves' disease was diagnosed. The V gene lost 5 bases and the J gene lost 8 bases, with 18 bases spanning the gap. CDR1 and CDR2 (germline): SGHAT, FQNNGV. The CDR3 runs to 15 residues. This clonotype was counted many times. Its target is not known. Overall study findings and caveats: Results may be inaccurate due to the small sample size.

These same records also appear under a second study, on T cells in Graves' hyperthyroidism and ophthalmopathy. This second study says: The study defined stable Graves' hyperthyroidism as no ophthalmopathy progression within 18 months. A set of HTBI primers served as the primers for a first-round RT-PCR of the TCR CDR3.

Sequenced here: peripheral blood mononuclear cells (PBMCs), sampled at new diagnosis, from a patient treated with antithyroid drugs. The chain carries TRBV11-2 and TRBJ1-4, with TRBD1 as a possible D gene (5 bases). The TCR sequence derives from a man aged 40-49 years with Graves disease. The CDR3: CASSLLWGSGEKLFF. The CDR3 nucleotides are TGTGCCAGCAGCCTCCTGTGGGGCAGTGGCGAAAAACTGTTTTTT.